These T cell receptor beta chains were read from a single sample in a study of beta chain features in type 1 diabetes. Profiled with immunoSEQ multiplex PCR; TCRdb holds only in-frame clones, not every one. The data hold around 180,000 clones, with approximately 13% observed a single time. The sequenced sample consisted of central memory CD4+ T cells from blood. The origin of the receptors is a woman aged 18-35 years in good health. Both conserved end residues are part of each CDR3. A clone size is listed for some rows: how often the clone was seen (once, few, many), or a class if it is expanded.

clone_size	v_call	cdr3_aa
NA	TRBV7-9	CASRSGHGNQPQHF
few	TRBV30	CAWSVDRGDEQYF
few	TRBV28	CASSLWGRVTMNTEAFF
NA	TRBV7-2	CASSPRVGEGGTEAFF
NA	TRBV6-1	CASTLTGGYEQYF
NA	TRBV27	CASSYSLTSFSYEQYF
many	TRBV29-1	CSVAGESVKNIQYF
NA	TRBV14	CASSFRRGWSTEAFF
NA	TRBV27	CASSLGRTGGEQYF
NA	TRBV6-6	CASSYIGGSGYEQYF
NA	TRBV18	CASSPIRAGTDTQYF
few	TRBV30	CAWSVQGYSNQPQHF
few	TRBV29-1	CSVELDRGYEQYF
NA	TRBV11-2	CASSPRTSGKDTQYF
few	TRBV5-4	CASIRGGEETQYF
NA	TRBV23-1	CASSQAGGPVVDTQYF
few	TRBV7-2	CASSLTRDAKNIQYF
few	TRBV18	CASSPRDRVKGQPQHF
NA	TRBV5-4	CASSQGQDNYGYTF
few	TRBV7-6	CASSRGRAYEQYF
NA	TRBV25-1	CASRSQGRGAYEQYF
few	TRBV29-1	CSVDKMGQRNTGELFF
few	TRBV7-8	CASSNPGTGYEQYF
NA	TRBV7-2	CASSLRLAGGHNEQFF
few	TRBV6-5	CASYGLAGTYNEQFF
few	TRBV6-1	CASSEVGGRSTDTQYF
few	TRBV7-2	CASATGATYEQYF
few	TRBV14	CASRGTSGSPILF